This TCR beta chain came from a study of blood T cell repertoires in COVID-19. Study details: The analysed material was cDNA or gDNA that came from T cells, B-cell-depleted T cells, or PBMCs.

CDR3 length: 16 amino acids. V lost 0 bases and J lost 3, with 15 bases in between. In the authors' workflow: Cell counts per sample came from amplifying reference gene primers. Sequenced by immunoSEQ multiplex PCR; TCRdb stores in-frame clones only, minus some. That table is the source of V, J and clone size, and D and trimming were worked out from the DNA. The table records 250,000 or so clones, about 83% of them present only once. Categorization into cohorts depended on clinical history that participants reported. Up to 2 weeks before entering the study, exposed participants had met a COVID-19 case.

Sequencing was performed on PBMCs or T cells enriched from blood (not recorded which). The chain carries TRBV5-3 and TRBJ2-5, with D maybe TRBD2 (6 bases). TRBV5-3 has ORF status, its function being uncertain. The TCR sequence derives from a woman aged 40-49 years who had been exposed to COVID-19. The DNA for the CDR3 is TGTGCCAGAAGCTTGGCCGGACTACCCTTGGAAGAGACCCAGTACTTC. Protein sequence: CARSLAGLPLEETQYF.